The 9 T cell receptor beta chains listed next were all sequenced from one sample in a study of CD8+ T cells in alopecia areata. Specified treatment: oral pan-JAK inhibitor, 5-10 mg twice daily. Following RNA extraction, reverse transcription yielded cDNA that acted as the sequencing template. TCRdb's copy holds only in-frame clones and misses some; the assay was immunoSEQ multiplex PCR. The data contain about 160,000 clones, approximately 65% of them singletons. Source: CD4+ T cells sorted from blood, taken at week 4, from a patient treated with tofacitinib. The receptors derive from a human donor with alopecia areata.

This clone appeared a few times. The chain links TRBV29-1 to TRBJ2-7; TRBD2 matches 11 bases. V gave up 1 base and J gave up 0 bases; unmatched junction bases: 5. The CDR3 is made up of 16 amino acids. CDR1 is SQVTM and CDR2 is ANQGSEA in the germline V gene. CDR3 amino acids: CSVEGSGTSGSYEQYF. Here the CDR3 DNA reads TGCAGCGTTGAAGGTAGTGGGACTAGCGGCTCCTACGAGCAGTACTTC.

This sequence joins TRBV15 and TRBJ2-1, with D perhaps matching TRBD2 (5 bases). The CDR3 loop spans 12 amino acids. Trimming removed 4 bases from V and 7 bases from J, with 8 bases in between. The germline CDR1 and CDR2 sequences are LNHNV and YYDKDF (reference sequence). The CDR3 DNA sequence: TGTGCCACCAGCACGTTAGCGAATGAGCAGTTCTTC. Translated, it gives CATSTLANEQFF.

In this sample, this clone turned up once. V gene TRBV11-2 combines with J gene TRBJ2-7, with a weak D call TRBD1 (6 bases). V lost 1 base and J lost 4, with 8 bases in between. Germline CDR1 is SGHAT and CDR2 is FQNNGV. The length of the CDR3 is 13 residues. CDR3 sequence (DNA): TGTGCCAGCAGCTTAGCACAGGGTTACGAGCAGTACTTC. This gives the protein CASSLAQGYEQYF.

This clone was detected a few times. The same CDR3 arises from other DNA sequences in this sample as well. The V call is TRBV7-9, the J call TRBJ1-1, with a weak D call TRBD1 (5 bases). The CDR3 is made up of 14 amino acids. The V end lost 3 bases, the J end lost 1 base, and 9 bases lay between the germline ends. CDR1 is SEHNR, CDR2 FQNEAQ, per germline (reference sequence). The CDR3 region has the DNA TGTGCCAGCAGCTTCGGCGGGGGGAACACTGAAGCTTTCTTT. This codes for CASSFGGGNTEAFF.

J is TRBJ2-1 and V is TRBV29-1; 12 bases agree with TRBD2. Losses at the gene ends were 4 bases for V and 8 bases for J; bases not matched to a gene: 12. The CDR3 is made up of 16 amino acids. Germline CDR1 SQVTM, CDR2 ANQGSEA. CDR3 DNA: TGCAGCGTTGGAGGATTGTCTAGCGGGGGGGCGGATGAGCAGTTCTTC. Translating gives CSVGGLSSGGADEQFF.

The chain combines TRBV5-1 with TRBJ1-2; the D is unclear. The CDR3 contains 13 residues. V dropped 3 bases and J dropped 4 bases, with 10 bases sitting between them. The V gene's germline CDR1 is SGHRS and CDR2 YFSETQ. Written as DNA, the CDR3 is TGCGCCAGCAGCTCCGCGGACGGCTATGGCTACACCTTC. Amino acid sequence: CASSSADGYGYTF.

This sequence joins TRBV9 and TRBJ2-1; 10 nucleotides match TRBD1. The CDR3 runs 15 residues. Losses at the gene ends were 2 bases for V and 2 bases for J; bases not matched to a gene: 1. The germline V gene has CDR1 SGDLS and CDR2 YYNGEE. The CDR3 here is CASSVTGGTYNEQFF. The CDR3, as DNA: TGTGCCAGCAGCGTGACAGGGGGCACCTACAATGAGCAGTTCTTC.

This clone was counted a single time. The chain recombines TRBV4-2 with TRBJ1-6, with 7 bases that match TRBD1. Germline V CDR1 and CDR2: LGHNA, YNFKEQ. This CDR3 is 16 amino acids long. The ends lost 1 base at V and 8 bases at J; junction bases unmatched: 8. CDR3 sequence (DNA): TGTGCCAGCAGCCAAGCTCCCGGGACAGAGTATTCACCCCTCCACTTT. Translated: CASSQAPGTEYSPLHF.

This clone has just a few counts. The CDR3 loop is CASSEQGPTGELFF. The CDR3 DNA follows: TGTGCCAGCAGTGAGCAGGGTCCCACCGGGGAGCTGTTTTTT. The genes are TRBV2 and TRBJ2-2, with D tentatively TRBD1 (5 bases). From germline, CDR1 is SNHLY and CDR2 FYNNEI. The CDR3 sequence is 14 residues long. V was pared by 3 bases and J by 4 bases, with 9 bases between.